Below, 26 T cell receptor beta chains from the same sample are listed, as sequenced in a study of T cells after yellow fever vaccination. TCRdb reprocessed the 5' RACE reads via MiXCR and lists one record per CDR3 protein. The table shows around 350,000 distinct CDR3 sequences, with under 14% occurring only once. Sequencing used PBMCs, obtained on the day of the first yellow fever vaccination. Receptors were obtained from a man between 18 and 35 years old who received the YFV17D yellow fever vaccine.

There are many counts of this clonotype. The chain has TRBV12-3 or TRBV12-4 and TRBJ1-5; D gene unclear. CDR3 length equals 13 residues. Trimming removed 0 bases from V and 4 bases from J, with 4 bases in between. DNA for the CDR3: TGTGCCAGCAGTTTAGCAGAGAATCAGCCCCAGCATTTT. This translates into CASSLAENQPQHF.

This clonotype was picked up many times. This rearrangement joins TRBV5-1 to TRBJ2-6; 7 bases agree with TRBD1. CDR1 is SGHRS, CDR2 YFSETQ, per germline. The CDR3 totals 18 residues. V shed 4 bases, J shed 0 bases, and the junction held 10 bases outside the gene matches. For the CDR3, the DNA is TGCGCCAGCAGCGAAGGGGACAGATCTTCCTCTGGGGCCAACGTCCTGACTTTC. Translated: CASSEGDRSSSGANVLTF. Complete variable domain (other parts from reference TRBV5-1 and TRBJ2-6): KAGVTQTPRYLIKTRGQQVTLSCSPISGHRSVSWYQQTPGQGLQFLFEYFSETQRNKGNFPGRFSGRQFSNSRSEMNVSTLELGDSALYLCASSEGDRSSSGANVLTFGAGSRLTVL.

This clonotype was found a few times. Possible read error: a much larger clone is one base away. J is TRBJ2-7 and V is TRBV11-2; D remains ambiguous. V shed 5 bases and J shed 0 bases, with 8 bases lying between them. Looked up from germline, CDR1 is SGHAT and CDR2 is FQNNGV. The CDR3 sequence is 13 residues long. The CDR3 nucleotides are TGTGCCAGCAGCCGGGCCAGCTCCTACGAGCAGTACTTC. Its translation: CASSRASSYEQYF.

The chain carries TRBV9 and TRBJ1-2; possibly TRBD1 for D (5 bases). Germline CDR1 reads SGDLS; CDR2 reads YYNGEE. CDR3 length equals 14 residues. V lost 3 bases, J lost 4 bases, and 13 bases lay in between. CDR3 amino acids: CASSEIAGTYGYTF. CDR3 nucleotide sequence: TGTGCCAGCAGCGAAATCGCAGGGACCTATGGCTACACCTTC.

The rearrangement links TRBV11-2 to TRBJ2-6; D unclear. Germline CDR1 SGHAT, CDR2 FQNNGV. The germline V and J ends were trimmed by 0 bases and 1 base, with 1 base remaining between them. The CDR3 runs 14 residues. In DNA, the CDR3 is TGTGCCAGCAGCTTAGAGTCTGGGGCCAACGTCCTGACTTTC. Translated, it gives CASSLESGANVLTF.

Only a few counts were recorded for this clonotype. The V call is TRBV18, the J call TRBJ2-7, with 7 nucleotides matching TRBD2. Germline values: CDR1 KGHSH, CDR2 LQKENI. The CDR3 spans 16 residues. Losses at the gene ends were 3 bases for V and 5 bases for J; bases not matched to a gene: 13. This CDR3 is CASSPVAREVQDEQYF. CDR3 nucleotide sequence: TGTGCCAGCTCACCGGTAGCCCGGGAGGTTCAGGACGAGCAGTACTTC.

This clonotype was observed a few times. V usage is TRBV7-9 and J usage is TRBJ2-3; D could derive from TRBD1 or TRBD2 (6 bases each). The germline V and J ends were trimmed by 10 bases and 0 bases, with 14 bases remaining between them. Looked up from germline, CDR1 is SEHNR and CDR2 is FQNEAQ (reference sequence). The CDR3 is 14 amino acids. The CDR3 DNA is TGTGCCATCGGGGGCATTTCTAGCACAGATACGCAGTATTTT. This codes for CAIGGISSTDTQYF.

The chain has TRBV7-2 and TRBJ2-3; 7 nucleotides agree with TRBD1. CDR3 size: 16 residues. Germline loops: CDR1 SGHTA, CDR2 FQGNSA. With V trimmed by 5 bases and J by 0 bases, 8 bases remained unmatched. The chain's CDR3 is CASSRRPGQSTDTQYF. As DNA, the CDR3 is TGTGCCAGCAGCCGCAGACCGGGACAGAGCACAGATACGCAGTATTTT.

The gene calls are TRBV6-1 and TRBJ1-6; 11 bases line up with TRBD1. The V gene's germline CDR1 is MNHNS and CDR2 SASEGT. Trimming took 6 bases from V and 9 from J; bases not matched to a gene: 7. There are 15 residues in the CDR3. CDR3 DNA sequence: TGTGCCAGCAGCTTTAGGGGGACAGGGGGTTCACCCCTCCACTTT. Protein sequence: CASSFRGTGGSPLHF.

V usage is TRBV11-2 and J usage is TRBJ1-6, with D maybe TRBD1 (6 bases). Germline assignment: CDR1 SGHAT and CDR2 FQNNGV. The length of the CDR3 is 15 residues. The germline V and J ends were trimmed by 6 bases and 6 bases, with 15 bases remaining between them. CDR3 coding DNA: TGTGCCAGCAGGGAACTAGGACAGACTAATTCACCCCTCCACTTT. Residues: CASRELGQTNSPLHF. The full variable domain, completed using reference TRBV11-2 and TRBJ1-6, is EAGVAQSPRYKIIEKRQSVAFWCNPISGHATLYWYQQILGQGPKLLIQFQNNGVVDDSQLPKDRFSAERLKGVDSTLKIQPAKLEDSAVYLCASRELGQTNSPLHFGNGTRLTVT.

The table lists this clonotype with a few counts. This chain uses TRBV15 with TRBJ2-5, with a possible D match to TRBD2 (5 bases). In germline, CDR1 is LNHNV, CDR2 YYDKDF (reference sequence). This CDR3 comprises 13 residues. Trimming removed 2 bases at V and 5 bases at J, with 9 bases between. CDR3 loop: CATSRSGFETQYF. The CDR3 DNA is TGTGCCACCAGCAGATCGGGGTTTGAGACCCAGTACTTC.

This chain uses TRBV7-2 with TRBJ2-4; D might be TRBD2 (7 bases). CDR1 and CDR2 from the germline V gene are SGHTA and FQGNSA. The CDR3 contains 13 residues. Trimming pared 6 bases from V and 10 bases from J, leaving 16 bases between. CDR3 amino acids: CASREGGAAIQYF. CDR3 bases: TGTGCCAGCAGGGAGGGGGGGGCGGCGATTCAGTACTTC.

This chain links TRBV5-1 with TRBJ1-5; no reliable D call. V shed 0 bases and J shed 7 bases, with 14 bases lying between them. The CDR3 totals 15 residues. Germline V gene lookup returns CDR1 SGHRS and CDR2 YFSETQ. The CDR3 nucleotides are TGCGCCAGCAGCTTGGCTCCGGATCACGGGCAGCCCCAGCATTTT. Its translation: CASSLAPDHGQPQHF.

This clonotype has at least ten counts. This chain uses TRBV5-1 with TRBJ2-5; 14 bases agree with TRBD2. This CDR3 is built from 18 residues. CDR1 and CDR2 from the germline V gene are SGHRS and YFSETQ. V dropped 0 bases and J dropped 2; count of bases not matched to a gene: 6. The CDR3 nucleotides are TGCGCCAGCAGCTTGGGTGGACTAGCGGGGGGTCTTCAAGAGACCCAGTACTTC. This translates into CASSLGGLAGGLQETQYF.

This clonotype was counted between two and nine times. The rearrangement links TRBV9 to TRBJ1-2; D is ambiguous. The germline CDR1 and CDR2 sequences are SGDLS and YYNGEE. Trimming took off 10 bases at V and 8 bases at J, with 12 bases between the two ends. The CDR3 contains 10 residues. CDR3 in amino acids: CAHNPPGYTF. The DNA for the CDR3 is TGTGCCCACAATCCCCCGGGCTACACCTTC.

CDR3 sequence reads: CASSYSGGLLAKNIQYF. The DNA of the CDR3 is TGTGCCAGCAGTTACTCGGGCGGGCTCCTAGCCAAAAACATTCAGTACTTC. The chain uses TRBV6-5 and TRBJ2-4; TRBD2 is a possible D gene (5 bases). The germline CDR1 and CDR2 sequences are MNHEY and SVGAGI. The V gene lost 0 bases and the J gene lost 0 bases, with 12 bases spanning the gap. This CDR3 contains 17 residues.

This clonotype turned up a few times. This rearrangement joins TRBV15 to TRBJ1-1, with 9 bases matching TRBD1. Germline CDR1 and CDR2: LNHNV and YYDKDF (reference sequence). CDR3 length: 14 amino acids. V trimming: 5 bases; J trimming: 4 bases; junction bases outside the gene matches: 5. The CDR3: CATSFNRGRTEAFF. The CDR3 DNA reads TGTGCCACCAGCTTTAACAGGGGGCGCACTGAAGCTTTCTTT.

This clonotype was seen more than once but under ten times. The chain carries TRBV30 and TRBJ2-1; D is ambiguous. Germline CDR1 is GTSNPN and CDR2 is SVGIG (reference sequence). The CDR3 is 10 residues long. V was trimmed by 3 bases and J by 10 bases, leaving 7 bases between them. CDR3 amino acids: CAWRSAEQFF. In DNA form, the CDR3 reads TGTGCCTGGAGGAGTGCGGAGCAGTTCTTC.

There are a few counts of this clonotype. The chain joins TRBV4-2 to TRBJ2-1; D not resolved. The CDR3 runs 15 residues. Looked up from germline, CDR1 is LGHNA and CDR2 is YNFKEQ. The V end lost 1 base, the J end lost 5 bases, and 12 bases lay between the germline ends. CDR3 residues: CASSQVLVLDNEQFF. The CDR3 DNA follows: TGTGCCAGCAGCCAAGTGCTGGTCCTGGACAATGAGCAGTTCTTC.

In this sample, this clonotype turned up a few times. The chain is built from TRBV7-3 and TRBJ2-5; maybe TRBD1 (6 bases). Germline lookup yields CDR1 SGHTA and CDR2 FQGTGA. Trimming removed 5 bases from V and 2 bases from J, with 15 bases in between. This CDR3 contains 15 residues. The CDR3 nucleotides are TGTGCCAGCAGCCCCCAGGGACACCCGCAAGAGACCCAGTACTTC. Translation: CASSPQGHPQETQYF.

This clonotype was recorded a few times. Lacking the conserved final phenylalanine or tryptophan, this CDR3 likely reflects a read error. No DNA is shown, since the ends of the CDR3 on it are uncertain; the CDR3 is the one TCRdb lists. V is TRBV6-6 and J is TRBJ2-7; the D segment call TRBD2 is taken from the table without a DNA check. Germline V gene sequence: CDR1 MNHNY, CDR2 SVGAGI (reference sequence). The CDR3 region is 12 residues in length, termini included. CDR3: CASSTPMTVPQL.

This clonotype has more than one count but fewer than ten. The rearrangement uses TRBV4-1 and TRBJ1-1; tentatively, D is TRBD1 (6 bases). V shed 7 bases and J shed 5 bases, with 14 bases lying between them. The CDR3 runs 13 residues. From germline, CDR1 is MGHRA and CDR2 YSYEKL. The CDR3 region has the DNA TGCGCCAGCACCGGAGGGGGGAGTACTGAAGCTTTCTTT. Its protein is CASTGGGSTEAFF.

The sample holds a few counts of this clonotype. The chain links TRBV7-2 to TRBJ2-3; D may correspond to TRBD1 or TRBD2 (7 bases each). This CDR3 is built from 16 residues. Germline V lookup: CDR1 SGHTA, CDR2 FQGNSA. Trimming stripped 4 bases from V and 0 bases from J, with 14 bases between. CDR3 coding DNA: TGTGCCAGCAGCTCCAGGGGGGGGACTAGCACAGATACGCAGTATTTT. It codes for CASSSRGGTSTDTQYF.

This clonotype was observed a few times. V usage is TRBV30 and J usage is TRBJ2-7; D is uncertain. Germline loops: CDR1 GTSNPN, CDR2 SVGIG (reference sequence). V lost 2 bases and J lost 0, with 5 bases in between. This CDR3 comprises 12 residues. CDR3 bases: TGTGCCTGGAGTCCCCCCTCCTACGAGCAGTACTTC. This gives the protein CAWSPPSYEQYF. Full variable domain (missing parts from reference TRBV30 and TRBJ2-7): SQTIHQWPATLVQPVGSPLSLECTVEGTSNPNLYWYRQAAGRGLQLLFYSVGIGQISSEVPQNLSASRPQDRQFILSSKKLLLSDSGFYLCAWSPPSYEQYFGPGTRLTVT.

This clonotype came up a few times. The rearrangement joins TRBV6-5 to TRBJ2-1, with 11 bases fitting TRBD2. CDR1 and CDR2 (germline): MNHEY, SVGAGI. The ends lost 2 bases at V and 3 bases at J; junction bases unmatched: 3. The CDR3 covers 16 residues. The CDR3 region has the DNA TGTGCCAGCAGTTACCTTACTAGCGGGGGCTACAATGAGCAGTTCTTC. As protein: CASSYLTSGGYNEQFF.

V is TRBV10-3 and J is TRBJ2-3, with 10 bases matching TRBD2. The CDR3 is 15 amino acids. Per the germline V gene, CDR1 is ENHRY and CDR2 is SYGVKD. Trimming removed 7 bases from V and 4 bases from J; junction bases left unmatched: 8. The CDR3 DNA reads TGTGCCATCAACCGAGCGGGGGGGCCCCCAGATACGCAGTATTTT. Its translation is CAINRAGGPPDTQYF.